Each of the 2 T cell receptor beta chains below was sequenced from the same sample in a study of T cell responses to AZD1222 COVID-19 vaccine. TCRdb's copy holds only in-frame clones and misses some; the assay was immunoSEQ multiplex PCR. Among roughly 110,000 clones listed, 75% to 90% were seen once. The sequencing here drew on peripheral blood, taken on day 0 of AZD1222 vaccination. The receptors here all came from an adult in good health.

DNA for the CDR3: TGTGCCAGTAGTATGGGACCTCTGGATACGCAGTATTTT. This translates into CASSMGPLDTQYF. The chain employs TRBV19 and TRBJ2-3, with D perhaps matching TRBD1 or TRBD2 (5 bases each). Germline V lookup: CDR1 LNHDA, CDR2 SQIVND (reference sequence). Deletions cut 3 bases from V and 6 bases from J, with 10 bases between. This CDR3 is 13 amino acids long.

This chain connects TRBV14 to TRBJ2-7; 9 bases are shared with TRBD1. Germline lookup yields CDR1 SGHDN and CDR2 FVKESK. The V segment lost 7 bases and the J segment 3 bases; nucleotides outside the gene matches: 7. The CDR3 totals 14 residues. The CDR3 loop is CASKPGQGNYEQYF. The CDR3 bases are TGTGCCAGCAAACCGGGACAGGGTAACTACGAGCAGTACTTC. Full variable domain (remainder filled in from reference TRBV14 and TRBJ2-7): EAGVTQFPSHSVIEKGQTVTLRCDPISGHDNLYWYRRVMGKEIKFLLHFVKESKQDESGMPNNRFLAERTGGTYSTLKVQPAELEDSGVYFCASKPGQGNYEQYFGPGTRLTVT.